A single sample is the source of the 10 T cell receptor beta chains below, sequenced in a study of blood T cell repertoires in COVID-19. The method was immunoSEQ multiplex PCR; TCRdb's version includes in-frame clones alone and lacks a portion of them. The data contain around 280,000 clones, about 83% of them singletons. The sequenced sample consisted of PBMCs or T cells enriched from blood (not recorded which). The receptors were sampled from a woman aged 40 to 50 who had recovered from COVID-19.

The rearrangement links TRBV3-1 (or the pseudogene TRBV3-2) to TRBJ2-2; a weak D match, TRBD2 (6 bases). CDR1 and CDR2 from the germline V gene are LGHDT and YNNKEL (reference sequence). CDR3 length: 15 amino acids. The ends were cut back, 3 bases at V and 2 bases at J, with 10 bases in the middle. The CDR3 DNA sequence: TGTGCCAGCAGCCACGGGACTTATAACACCGGGGAGCTGTTTTTT. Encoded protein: CASSHGTYNTGELFF.

CDR3 residues: CASSIGSGGYYEQYF. The DNA of the CDR3 is TGTGCCAGTAGTATAGGTTCGGGAGGCTATTACGAGCAGTACTTC. The chain couples TRBV19 to TRBJ2-7, with 7 nucleotides matching TRBD2. Germline assignment: CDR1 LNHDA and CDR2 SQIVND (reference sequence). V gave up 1 base and J gave up 4 bases; unmatched junction bases: 7. CDR3 length equals 15 residues. Full variable domain (remainder filled in from reference TRBV19 and TRBJ2-7): DGGITQSPKYLFRKEGQNVTLSCEQNLNHDAMYWYRQDPGQGLRLIYYSQIVNDFQKGDIAEGYSVSREKKESFPLTVTSAQKNPTAFYLCASSIGSGGYYEQYFGPGTRLTVT.

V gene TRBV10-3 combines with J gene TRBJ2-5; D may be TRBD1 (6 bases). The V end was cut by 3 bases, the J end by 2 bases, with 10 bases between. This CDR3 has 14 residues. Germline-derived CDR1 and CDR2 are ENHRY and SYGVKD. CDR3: CAISEGGSQETQYF. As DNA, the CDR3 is TGTGCCATCAGTGAAGGGGGATCACAAGAGACCCAGTACTTC.

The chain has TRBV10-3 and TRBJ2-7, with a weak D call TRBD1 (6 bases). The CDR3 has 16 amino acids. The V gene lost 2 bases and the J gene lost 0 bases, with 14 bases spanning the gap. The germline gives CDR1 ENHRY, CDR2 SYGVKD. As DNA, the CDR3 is TGTGCCATCAGTGAGGGAGAGACAGGCAACTCCTACGAGCAGTACTTC. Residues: CAISEGETGNSYEQYF.

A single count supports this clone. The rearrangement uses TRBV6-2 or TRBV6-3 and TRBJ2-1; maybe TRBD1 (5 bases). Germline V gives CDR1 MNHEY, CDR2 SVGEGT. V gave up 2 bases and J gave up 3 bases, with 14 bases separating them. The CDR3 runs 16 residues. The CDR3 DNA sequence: TGTGCCAGCAGTTACGACCGACAAGGACACTACAATGAGCAGTTCTTC. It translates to CASSYDRQGHYNEQFF.

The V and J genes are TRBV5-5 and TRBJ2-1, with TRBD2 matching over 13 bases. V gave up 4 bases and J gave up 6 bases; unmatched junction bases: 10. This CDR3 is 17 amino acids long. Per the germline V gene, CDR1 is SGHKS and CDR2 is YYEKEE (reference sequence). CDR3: CASSPQPGTSGTNEQFF. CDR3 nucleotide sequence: TGTGCCAGCAGCCCGCAACCGGGGACTAGCGGGACCAATGAGCAGTTCTTC.

CDR3 DNA sequence: TGCGCCAGCAGCCGCCTAGGGGGACAGGGAGCAACTAATGAAAAACTGTTTTTT. It specifies CASSRLGGQGATNEKLFF. The rearrangement joins TRBV4-1 to TRBJ1-4; 9 positions match TRBD1. CDR1 is MGHRA and CDR2 is YSYEKL in the germline V gene. Trimming removed 4 bases from V and 0 bases from J; junction bases left unmatched: 9. The CDR3 extends over 18 amino acids.

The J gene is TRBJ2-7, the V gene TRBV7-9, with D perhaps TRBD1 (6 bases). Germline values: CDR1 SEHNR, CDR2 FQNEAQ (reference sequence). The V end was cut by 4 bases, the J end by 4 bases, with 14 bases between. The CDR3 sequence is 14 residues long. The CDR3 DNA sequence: TGTGCCAGCAGCTCAAACACAGGGCCGTACGAGCAGTACTTC. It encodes CASSSNTGPYEQYF.

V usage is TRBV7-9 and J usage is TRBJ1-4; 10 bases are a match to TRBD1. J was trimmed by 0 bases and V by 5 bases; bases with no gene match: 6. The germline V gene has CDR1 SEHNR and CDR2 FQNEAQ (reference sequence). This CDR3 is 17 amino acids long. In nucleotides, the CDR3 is TGTGCCAGCAGCCCGGGGGACAGGGGTGCAACTAATGAAAAACTGTTTTTT. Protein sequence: CASSPGDRGATNEKLFF.

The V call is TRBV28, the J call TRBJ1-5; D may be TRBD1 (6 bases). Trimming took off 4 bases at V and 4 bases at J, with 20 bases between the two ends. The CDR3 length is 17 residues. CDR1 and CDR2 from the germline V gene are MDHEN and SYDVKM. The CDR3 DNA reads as TGTGCCAGCAGTTCGGACAGTAAGAGGGATTATAATCAGCCCCAGCATTTT. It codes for CASSSDSKRDYNQPQHF.